The rows below give T cell receptor beta chains drawn from one sample of a study of blood T cell repertoires in COVID-19. Assay used: immunoSEQ multiplex PCR; TCRdb lists only in-frame clones, some missing. The sample has 200,000 to 250,000 clones, roughly 90% seen once. The sample taken for sequencing was peripheral blood. These receptors were taken from a woman in her 40s with acute or convalescent COVID-19. Both conserved end residues are part of each CDR3. The D gene is left open where the match is weak. Rows give clone size only sometimes, using once, few, many, or a class for an expanded clone.

size,V,J,D,CDR3,DNA
NA,TRBV6-5,TRBJ1-5,NA,CASSYGPGNQPQHF,TGTGCCAGCAGTTACGGGCCAGGCAATCAGCCCCAGCATTTT
NA,TRBV27,TRBJ2-3,TRBD1,CASSLGQGVDTQYF,TGTGCCAGCAGTTTAGGACAGGGGGTAGATACGCAGTATTTT
NA,TRBV10-3,TRBJ1-3,TRBD1,CAISERTGGNTIYF,TGTGCCATCAGTGAGCGGACAGGGGGAAACACCATATATTTT
NA,TRBV2,TRBJ2-1,NA,CASSAGIRSYNEQFF,TGTGCCAGCAGTGCGGGGATACGCTCCTACAATGAGCAGTTCTTC
NA,TRBV30,TRBJ1-1,TRBD1,CAWDKDRGLEAFF,TGTGCCTGGGATAAAGACAGGGGGCTTGAAGCTTTCTTT
NA,TRBV5-1,TRBJ2-5,TRBD1,CASSLGQGIKETQYF,TGCGCCAGCAGCTTGGGACAGGGGATTAAAGAGACCCAGTACTTC
NA,TRBV28,TRBJ1-6,NA,CASSQPQGYNSPLHF,TGTGCCAGCAGTCAGCCACAGGGCTATAATTCACCCCTCCACTTT
NA,TRBV3-1/TRBV3-2,TRBJ1-2,NA,CASSYSTGYTF,TGTGCCAGCAGCTATAGTACCGGCTACACCTTC
NA,TRBV5-1,TRBJ1-1,TRBD1,CASSLEGQRNTEAFF,TGCGCCAGCAGCTTGGAGGGACAGAGGAACACTGAAGCTTTCTTT
NA,TRBV9,TRBJ2-1,NA,CASSSAGAAYNEQFF,TGTGCCAGCAGCTCGGCGGGGGCTGCCTACAATGAGCAGTTCTTC
NA,TRBV30,TRBJ1-5,NA,CAWSVSSNQPQHF,TGTGCCTGGAGTGTTTCGAGCAATCAGCCCCAGCATTTT
NA,TRBV7-9,TRBJ2-6,NA,CASSPGGDWANVLTF,TGTGCCAGCTCCCCTGGTGGAGACTGGGCCAACGTCCTGACTTTC
NA,TRBV5-1,TRBJ2-3,NA,CASSLNQGPLSTDTQYF,TGCGCCAGCAGCTTGAATCAGGGGCCCCTTAGCACAGATACGCAGTATTTT
NA,TRBV12-3/TRBV12-4,TRBJ1-2,TRBD1,CASSRGQGGYTF,TGTGCCAGCAGCCGCGGACAGGGTGGCTACACCTTC
NA,TRBV5-1,TRBJ1-1,TRBD1,CASSSTSGGEGIDTEAFF,TGCGCCAGCAGCTCCACCTCAGGGGGCGAGGGGATAGACACTGAAGCTTTCTTT
NA,TRBV18,TRBJ1-4,NA,CASSPPNPAGEKLFF,TGTGCCAGCTCACCACCGAACCCGGCAGGGGAAAAACTGTTTTTT
few,TRBV9,TRBJ1-2,NA,CASSVGPQSYISNYGYTF,TGTGCCAGCAGCGTAGGCCCCCAAAGCTATATATCAAACTATGGCTACACCTTC
NA,TRBV11-3,TRBJ2-1,NA,CASSKDGYNEQFF,TGTGCCAGCAGCAAAGACGGGTACAATGAGCAGTTCTTC
NA,TRBV11-2,TRBJ2-3,TRBD2,CASSRGNTGGNLDTQYF,TGTGCCAGCAGCAGGGGAAATACCGGGGGGAACCTAGATACGCAGTATTTT
NA,TRBV5-1,TRBJ1-1,NA,CASSPGTSNTEAFF,TGCGCCAGCAGCCCGGGGACATCGAACACTGAAGCTTTCTTT
NA,TRBV7-9,TRBJ2-3,TRBD1,CASSLAQGADTQYF,TGTGCCAGCAGCTTAGCACAGGGGGCAGATACGCAGTATTTT
NA,TRBV6-5,TRBJ1-1,NA,CAVGGGRPEAFF,TGTGCCGTCGGCGGGGGCCGTCCTGAAGCTTTCTTT
NA,TRBV5-1,TRBJ1-3,NA,CASSLDRQGAGNTIYF,TGCGCCAGCAGCTTGGACCGGCAAGGGGCAGGAAACACCATATATTTT
NA,TRBV12-5,TRBJ2-5,TRBD2,CASGPNVLAGGPGQETQYF,TGTGCTAGTGGACCGAACGTCCTAGCGGGGGGGCCTGGGCAAGAGACCCAGTACTTC
NA,TRBV18,TRBJ1-2,NA,CASSPRTGGSDGYTF,TGTGCCAGCTCACCTAGGACGGGGGGGTCGGATGGCTACACCTTC
NA,TRBV9,TRBJ1-6,TRBD1,CASSLGTANNSPLHF,TGTGCCAGCAGCCTCGGGACAGCGAATAATTCACCCCTCCACTTT
NA,TRBV6-5,TRBJ2-5,TRBD2,CASRTGGAAQETQYF,TGTGCCAGCCGGACGGGAGGGGCAGCGCAAGAGACCCAGTACTTC
once,TRBV19,TRBJ1-3,NA,CASSSTGISGNTIYF,TGTGCCAGTAGTAGTACAGGGATCTCTGGAAACACCATATATTTT
once,TRBV12-3/TRBV12-4,TRBJ1-1,NA,CASSFDRNTEAFF,TGTGCCAGCAGTTTTGACAGGAACACTGAAGCTTTCTTT
NA,TRBV19,TRBJ2-5,TRBD1,CASTQGDQETQYF,TGTGCCAGTACTCAGGGGGATCAAGAGACCCAGTACTTC
NA,TRBV13,TRBJ1-1,NA,CASSSRRGEAFF,TGTGCCAGCAGCTCAAGGCGGGGGGAAGCTTTCTTT
NA,TRBV3-1/TRBV3-2,TRBJ1-2,TRBD1,CASSPGTANYGYTF,TGTGCCAGCAGCCCCGGGACAGCTAACTATGGCTACACCTTC
NA,TRBV6-6,TRBJ1-1,TRBD1,CAIKGGQQNTEAFF,TGTGCCATCAAAGGGGGACAGCAGAACACTGAAGCTTTCTTT
NA,TRBV6-2/TRBV6-3,TRBJ1-2,NA,CASSYLGRGAGYGYTF,TGTGCCAGCAGTTACCTCGGCAGGGGCGCGGGCTATGGCTACACCTTC
NA,TRBV18,TRBJ2-1,TRBD2,CASSPPSGLAGDEQFF,TGTGCCAGCTCACCACCTTCGGGACTAGCGGGGGATGAGCAGTTCTTC
few,TRBV5-1,TRBJ1-1,NA,CASSLGQGPNTEAFF,TGCGCCAGCAGCTTGGGTCAGGGTCCCAACACTGAAGCTTTCTTT
NA,TRBV20-1,TRBJ1-2,TRBD1,CSASPLDRGHIHTF,TGCAGTGCTAGTCCCCTGGACAGGGGGCATATCCACACCTTC
NA,TRBV7-8,TRBJ1-3,NA,CASSRIAGRGNTIYF,TGTGCCAGCAGCCGAATAGCGGGGCGAGGAAACACCATATATTTT
NA,TRBV6-5,TRBJ1-2,TRBD1,CASSYGTASYGYTF,TGTGCCAGCAGTTACGGGACAGCCAGCTATGGCTACACCTTC
once,TRBV7-8,TRBJ2-2,NA,CASSLFGGASTGELFF,TGTGCCAGCAGCCTATTTGGGGGGGCATCCACCGGGGAGCTGTTTTTT
NA,TRBV5-4,TRBJ1-2,NA,CASSFRHYLAANYGYTF,TGTGCCAGCAGCTTTCGTCACTATCTCGCAGCTAACTATGGCTACACCTTC
NA,TRBV5-4,TRBJ2-3,NA,CASSFGNQMRDTQYF,TGTGCCAGCAGCTTTGGCAACCAAATGAGGGATACGCAGTATTTT